The source of this T cell receptor (beta chain) is a study of Tregs in tolerant kidney transplant recipients. Overall study: Recipients received nonmyeloablative bone marrow transplants from related graft donors, with transient mixed chimerism. Study outcomes and limitations: Changing PCR primers prevented nucleotide comparison between some patients' samples. Antigen-driven expansion was suggested because donor-specific Tregs expanded more than all Tregs in tolerant patients.

Unstimulated regulatory T cells (CD4+CD25+CD127-), CD4+CD25- non-regulatory cells, CD4 and CD8 cells were FACS-sorted from thawed PBMCs. V lost 0 bases to trimming and J lost 6 bases; unmatched junction nucleotides: 13. The CDR3 has 17 residues. Germline V gene sequence: CDR1 ENHRY, CDR2 SYGVKD. About this clone: Its antigen is still unknown. The DNA ends 3 residues before the CDR3 does, and the rest of the CDR3 is filled in from the germline J gene.

Measured with immunoSEQ multiplex PCR; TCRdb has only the in-frame clones, and not every one. The sample table sets out fewer than 35,000 clones. This chain uses TRBV10-3 with TRBJ1-2; 7 bases agree with TRBD1. The sequence was obtained from a human donor who received a combined kidney and bone marrow transplant. The sample was CD8+ T cells from blood, taken before the transplant. The CDR3 DNA, read in part, is TGTGCCATCAGTGAGTCTGCGACAGGGTCTCTCTGGCATGGC. Encoded protein: CAISESATGSLWHG. The full CDR3 is CAISESATGSLWHGYTF.